Each of the 16 T cell receptor beta chains below was sequenced from the same sample in a study of neurological immune-mediated disorders. TCRdb re-called the 5' RACE reads through MiXCR, storing one row per CDR3 protein. The profile shows more than 35,000 distinct CDR3 sequences, more than 5% of them singletons. Sequencing was done on a sample of CD4+ T cells from blood. The receptor source for this set is a woman aged 40 to 50 in good health.

This clonotype was seen at least ten times. The CDR3, as DNA: TGCAGTGCCAGCGGGAGGATGTCTGGGGCCAACGTCCTGACTTTC. Protein sequence: CSASGRMSGANVLTF. The chain couples TRBV20-1 to TRBJ2-6; 9 bases are shared with TRBD2. The V gene's germline CDR1 is DFQATT and CDR2 SNEGSKA (reference sequence). The trim removed 6 bases at V and 1 base at J, leaving 4 bases unmatched. The CDR3 runs 15 residues.

This clonotype was recorded many times. The chain carries TRBV20-1 and TRBJ2-7; 8 bases line up with TRBD2. Germline lookup yields CDR1 DFQATT and CDR2 SNEGSKA (reference sequence). CDR3 size: 15 residues. Trimming removed 6 bases from V and 0 bases from J; junction bases left unmatched: 10. CDR3 nucleotides: TGCAGTGCCCCGAAAGCGGGAGTCCGCTCCTACGAGCAGTACTTC. Amino acid sequence: CSAPKAGVRSYEQYF.

This clonotype was counted many times. CDR3 bases: TGCGCCAGCAGCTTACAGGACAGCTACAATGAGCAGTTCTTC. It is translated as CASSLQDSYNEQFF. The genes are TRBV5-1 and TRBJ2-1; possible D gene TRBD1, 6 bases. CDR1 is SGHRS and CDR2 is YFSETQ in the germline V gene. The CDR3 has 14 amino acids. Trimming stripped 2 bases from V and 3 bases from J, with 9 bases between.

The rearrangement links TRBV5-1 to TRBJ2-1, with D uncertain. CDR1 is SGHRS and CDR2 is YFSETQ in the germline V gene. The V end lost 0 bases, the J end lost 5 bases, and 9 bases lay between the germline ends. The CDR3 totals 14 residues. The chain's CDR3 is CASSLDVRNNEQFF. Here the CDR3 DNA reads TGCGCCAGCAGCTTGGATGTCAGAAACAATGAGCAGTTCTTC.

This clonotype has at least ten counts. The V and J genes are TRBV7-8 and TRBJ2-4; D is possibly TRBD2 (6 bases). V lost 5 bases and J 9 bases, leaving 20 bases between the germline ends. The CDR3 spans 15 residues. The germline gives CDR1 SGHVS, CDR2 FQNEAQ. The CDR3 here is CASSPRDSAGGIQYF. For the CDR3, the DNA is TGTGCCAGCAGCCCTCGGGACTCCGCTGGAGGCATTCAGTACTTC.

V usage is TRBV28 and J usage is TRBJ2-4, with a tentative D call TRBD2 (6 bases). This CDR3 has 13 residues. With 8 bases removed from V and 4 bases from J, the gap between germline ends came to 12 bases. Germline V CDR1 and CDR2: MDHEN, SYDVKM. The CDR3 protein is CASSEGVKNIQYF. The CDR3 DNA reads as TGTGCCAGCTCGGAGGGAGTAAAAAACATTCAGTACTTC.

This chain links TRBV19 with TRBJ2-2; 8 positions match TRBD2. The CDR3 extends over 16 amino acids. Germline V CDR1 and CDR2: LNHDA, SQIVND (reference sequence). The trim removed 5 bases at V and 6 bases at J, leaving 11 bases unmatched. The CDR3 sequence is CASSQRSGSISGELFF. In DNA, the CDR3 is TGTGCCAGTAGTCAAAGGAGCGGGAGCATATCCGGGGAGCTGTTTTTT.

This clonotype was recorded at least ten times. The gene calls are TRBV6-2 or TRBV6-3 and TRBJ1-2, with D uncertain. Germline V gene lookup returns CDR1 MNHEY and CDR2 SVGEGT. This CDR3 is built from 13 residues. V was pared by 3 bases and J by 7 bases, with 12 bases between. CDR3 in DNA: TGTGCCAGCAGTTATATAGGAGGACGTGGCTACACCTTC. Protein: CASSYIGGRGYTF.

This clonotype has a count of ten or more. The V gene is TRBV20-1, the J gene TRBJ2-2, with a tentative D call TRBD1 (7 bases). V dropped 5 bases and J dropped 6 bases, with 13 bases sitting between them. The germline V gene encodes CDR1 DFQATT and CDR2 SNEGSKA (reference sequence). This CDR3 spans 13 amino acids. The DNA of the CDR3 is TGCAGTGCTTTTCAGGGGGGCGCCGGGGAGCTGTTTTTT. This translates into CSAFQGGAGELFF.

In its sample, this clonotype was seen many times. The rearrangement uses TRBV6-2 or TRBV6-3 and TRBJ2-7; 7 bases match TRBD2. CDR1 is MNHEY, CDR2 SVGEGT, per germline. The CDR3 extends over 21 amino acids. Trimming at V came to 7 bases and at J to 6 bases, leaving 33 bases not matched to a gene. CDR3 sequence (DNA): TGTGCCAGCACACCTCCCTCGTGGAGGGGCGGGCGGGGGTCGCCTTTTGTCGAGCAGTACTTC. This translates into CASTPPSWRGGRGSPFVEQYF.

This clonotype was observed many times. The rearrangement links TRBV5-1 to TRBJ1-5; D may be TRBD1 (5 bases). From germline, CDR1 is SGHRS and CDR2 YFSETQ. V was shortened by 1 base and J by 5 bases, with 7 bases between the two germline ends. This CDR3 has 13 amino acids. CDR3 sequence: CASSLLGDQPQHF. The CDR3 DNA follows: TGCGCCAGCAGCTTGCTAGGGGATCAGCCCCAGCATTTT. Full variable domain (outside the CDR3, taken from reference TRBV5-1 and TRBJ1-5): KAGVTQTPRYLIKTRGQQVTLSCSPISGHRSVSWYQQTPGQGLQFLFEYFSETQRNKGNFPGRFSGRQFSNSRSEMNVSTLELGDSALYLCASSLLGDQPQHFGDGTRLSIL.

This clonotype was detected ten times or more. This chain connects TRBV5-6 to TRBJ2-1; D unresolved. The CDR3 totals 13 residues. Germline CDR1 and CDR2: SGHDT and YYEEEE. The V end lost 4 bases, the J end lost 5 bases, and 10 bases lay between the germline ends. In DNA form, the CDR3 reads TGTGCCAGCAGCAACTGGTGGAACAATGAGCAGTTCTTC. Its translation is CASSNWWNNEQFF.

There are many counts of this clonotype. Relative to the germline gene, one junction end is altered; a read error may explain this. The gene calls are TRBV5-1 and TRBJ2-1; 8 bases agree with TRBD2. The CDR3 sequence is 12 residues long. Germline V gene sequence: CDR1 SGHRS, CDR2 YFSETQ. CDR3 loop: CASSLAGTSPIF. The CDR3 DNA is TGCGCCAGCAGCTTGGCCGGGACTAGTCCGATCTTC.

This clonotype was counted a few times. This may stem from a read error, because a much larger clone lies one nucleotide away. The CDR3 DNA reads as TGTGCTAGCAGATTAGCGGTGGCGAATACGCAGTATTTT. It yields the protein CASRLAVANTQYF. The chain links TRBV7-7 to TRBJ2-3, with D possibly TRBD2 on 6 matching bases. The CDR3 covers 13 residues. Per germline, CDR1 SSHAT and CDR2 FNYEAQ (reference sequence).

The table lists this clonotype with many counts. The rearrangement uses TRBV7-6 and TRBJ2-7; D is possibly TRBD1 (6 bases). Germline V gene lookup returns CDR1 SGHVS and CDR2 FNYEAQ. CDR3 length: 13 residues. V lost 5 bases and J 4 bases, leaving 12 bases between the germline ends. The CDR3 nucleotides read TGTGCCAGCAGCCCAGACAGGAGTTACGAGCAGTACTTC. This translates into CASSPDRSYEQYF.

This clonotype came up many times. The V call is TRBV29-1, the J call TRBJ2-1; 7 nucleotides agree with TRBD2. Looked up from germline, CDR1 is SQVTM and CDR2 is ANQGSEA. This CDR3 contains 14 residues. Unmatched junction bases numbered 9, after V lost 6 bases and J lost 4 bases. This chain's CDR3 is CSVDPSGLYNEQFF. DNA of the CDR3: TGCAGCGTCGACCCTAGCGGACTGTACAATGAGCAGTTCTTC.